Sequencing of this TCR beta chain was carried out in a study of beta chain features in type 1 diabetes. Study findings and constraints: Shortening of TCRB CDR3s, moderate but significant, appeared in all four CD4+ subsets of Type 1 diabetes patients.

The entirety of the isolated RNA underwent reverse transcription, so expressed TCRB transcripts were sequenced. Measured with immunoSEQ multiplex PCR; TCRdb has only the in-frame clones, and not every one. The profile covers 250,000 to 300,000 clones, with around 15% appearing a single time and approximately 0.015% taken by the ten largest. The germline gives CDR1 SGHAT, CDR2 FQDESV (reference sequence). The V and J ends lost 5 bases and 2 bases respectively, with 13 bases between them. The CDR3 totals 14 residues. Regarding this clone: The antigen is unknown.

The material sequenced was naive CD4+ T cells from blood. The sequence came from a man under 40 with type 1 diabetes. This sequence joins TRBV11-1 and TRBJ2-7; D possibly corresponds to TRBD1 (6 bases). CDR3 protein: CASSAVRGTYEQYF. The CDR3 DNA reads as TGTGCCAGCAGCGCGGTTAGGGGGACCTACGAGCAGTACTTC.